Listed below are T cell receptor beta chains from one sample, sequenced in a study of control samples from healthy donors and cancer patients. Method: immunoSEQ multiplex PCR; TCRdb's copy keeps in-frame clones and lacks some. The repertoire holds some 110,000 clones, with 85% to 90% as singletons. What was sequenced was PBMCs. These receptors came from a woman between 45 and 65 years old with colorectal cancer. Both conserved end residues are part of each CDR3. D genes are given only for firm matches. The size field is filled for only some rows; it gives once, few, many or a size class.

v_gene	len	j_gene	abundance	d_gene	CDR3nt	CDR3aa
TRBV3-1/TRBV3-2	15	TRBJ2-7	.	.	TGTGCCAGCAGCCAAGGAAGCGGGCCTGCCTACGAGCAGTACTTC	CASSQGSGPAYEQYF
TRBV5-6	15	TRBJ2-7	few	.	TGTGCCAGCAGCTTGGGGTCAGGAATGATGGCCGAGCAGTACTTC	CASSLGSGMMAEQYF
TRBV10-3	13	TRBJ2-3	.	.	TGTGCCATCAGTGGACAAGGGGGGGATACGCAGTATTTT	CAISGQGGDTQYF
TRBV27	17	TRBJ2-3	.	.	TGTGCCAGCAGTACGGTAATTCCTAGTCGGGGCACAGATACGCAGTATTTT	CASSTVIPSRGTDTQYF
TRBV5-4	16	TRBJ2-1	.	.	TGTGCCAGCAGCTTGGATACCCAAAGCTCCTACAATGAGCAGTTCTTC	CASSLDTQSSYNEQFF
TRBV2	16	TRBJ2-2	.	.	TGTGCCAGCAGTCCTCGGGAAGGGCGAACCACCGGGGAGCTGTTTTTT	CASSPREGRTTGELFF
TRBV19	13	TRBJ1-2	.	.	TGTGCCAGTAGTATAGTGGATGCCTATGGCTACACCTTC	CASSIVDAYGYTF
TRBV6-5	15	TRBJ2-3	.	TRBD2	TGTGCCAGCAGTCCAGCGGGGGGGCCGCAAGATACGCAGTATTTT	CASSPAGGPQDTQYF
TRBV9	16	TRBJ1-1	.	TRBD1	TGTGCCAGCAGCGTAGGGCAGGGGGCTAGGGACACTGAAGCTTTCTTT	CASSVGQGARDTEAFF
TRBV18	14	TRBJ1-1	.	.	TGTGCCAGCTCACCACCGATACAGTTCACTGAAGCTTTCTTT	CASSPPIQFTEAFF
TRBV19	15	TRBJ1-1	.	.	TGTGCCAGTATGGAGGACGCGGTTTGGACTGGTGAAGCTTTCTTT	CASMEDAVWTGEAFF
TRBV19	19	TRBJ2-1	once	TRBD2	TGTGCCAGTAGTATAGGAGGACTAGCGGTAGATAGCTCCTACAATGAGCAGTTCTTC	CASSIGGLAVDSSYNEQFF
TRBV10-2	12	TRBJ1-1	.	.	TGCGCCAGCAGTGAATCGGGTGAGGAAGCTTTCTTT	CASSESGEEAFF
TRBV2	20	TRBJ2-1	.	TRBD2	TGTGCCAGCAGTGAAGCGCTTCCGAGAAATCTGGCTAGCGGGAAAGGAAAGCAGTTCTTC	CASSEALPRNLASGKGKQFF
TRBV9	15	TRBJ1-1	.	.	TGTGCCAGCAGCGTAGAAGTGAGAGAGGGGACTGAAGCTTTCTTT	CASSVEVREGTEAFF
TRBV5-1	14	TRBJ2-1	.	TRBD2	TGCGCCAGCAGAACGGGCGGGAGGTTGTATGAGCAGTTCTTC	CASRTGGRLYEQFF
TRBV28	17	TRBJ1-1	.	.	TGTGCCAGCAGTCTCTATCTCTCGACAGACATGAACACTGAAGCTTTCTTT	CASSLYLSTDMNTEAFF
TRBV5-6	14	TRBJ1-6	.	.	TGTGCCAGCAGCTTGGGACTTGGTAATTCACCCCTCCACTTT	CASSLGLGNSPLHF
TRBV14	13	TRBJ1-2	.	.	TGTGCCAGCAGTTCAAACACGGGGTATGGCTACACCTTC	CASSSNTGYGYTF
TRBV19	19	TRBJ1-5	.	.	TGTGCCAGTAGTCGTCGGGGAAACGCGGGAGTTGCCGGCAATCAGCCCCAGCATTTT	CASSRRGNAGVAGNQPQHF
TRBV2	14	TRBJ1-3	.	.	TGTGCCAGCAGCTCAGGCTTCGCTGGAAACACCATATATTTT	CASSSGFAGNTIYF
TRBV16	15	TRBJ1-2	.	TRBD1	TGTGCCAGCAGCTGGGACAGGAGACCTAACTATGGCTACACCTTC	CASSWDRRPNYGYTF
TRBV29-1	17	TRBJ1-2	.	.	TGCAGCGTTGAACCACTTGGAGGGGGGGACGGAGGTTATGGCTACACCTTC	CSVEPLGGGDGGYGYTF
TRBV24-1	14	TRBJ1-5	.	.	TGTGCCACCAGTGGCGGGATAAGCAATCAGCCCCAGCATTTT	CATSGGISNQPQHF
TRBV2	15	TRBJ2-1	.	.	TGTGCCAGCAGGGCAGTATCGACGGGATACAATGAGCAGTTCTTC	CASRAVSTGYNEQFF
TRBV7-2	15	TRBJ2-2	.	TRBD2	TGTGCCAGCAGCTTACTGCGGGGGGGGACCGGGGAGCTGTTTTTT	CASSLLRGGTGELFF
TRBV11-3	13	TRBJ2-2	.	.	TGTGCCAGCAGCTTACCGGGAGCCGGGGAGCTGTTTTTT	CASSLPGAGELFF
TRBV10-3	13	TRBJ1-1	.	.	TGTGCCACCCTAGATCAAACCAACACTGAAGCTTTCTTT	CATLDQTNTEAFF
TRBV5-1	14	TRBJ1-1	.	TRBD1	TGCGCCAGCAGCGGTCAGGGGGCAAGGACTGAAGCTTTCTTT	CASSGQGARTEAFF
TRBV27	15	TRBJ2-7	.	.	TGTGCCAGCAGTCTAAGGGCGGGACGCTCCTACGAGCAGTACTTC	CASSLRAGRSYEQYF
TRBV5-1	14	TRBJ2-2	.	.	TGCGCCAGCAGTTGGGACGGTAACACCGGGGAGCTGTTTTTT	CASSWDGNTGELFF
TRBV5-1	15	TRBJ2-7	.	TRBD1	TGCGCCAGCAGCTCAAGTCGGACAGGGGGAGACGAGCAGTACTTC	CASSSSRTGGDEQYF
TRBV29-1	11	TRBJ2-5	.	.	TGCAGCGCTCAAGAGGGGGAGACCCAGTACTTC	CSAQEGETQYF
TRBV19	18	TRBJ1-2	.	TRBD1	TGTGCCAGCGAACTTAAGTGGACAGGGTACATCGATACGTATGGCTACACCTTC	CASELKWTGYIDTYGYTF
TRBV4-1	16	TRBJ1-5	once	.	TGCGCCAGCAGCCGGCAGGGGACAATCAGCAATCAGCCCCAGCATTTT	CASSRQGTISNQPQHF
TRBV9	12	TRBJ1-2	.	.	TGTGCCAGCAGCTATGATAGCTATGGCTACACCTTC	CASSYDSYGYTF
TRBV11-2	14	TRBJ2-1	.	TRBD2	TGTGCCAGCAGCTACGGACTAGCGGCCAATGAGCAGTTCTTC	CASSYGLAANEQFF
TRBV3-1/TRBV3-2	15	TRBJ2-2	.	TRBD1	TGTGCCAGCATGCGGACAGGGTCGATCACCGGGGAGCTGTTTTTT	CASMRTGSITGELFF
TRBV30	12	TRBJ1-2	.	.	TGTGCCTGGAGTGCACGGACTCGGGGCTACACCTTC	CAWSARTRGYTF
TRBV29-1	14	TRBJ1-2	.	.	TGCAGCGTTCGTGTCCGGGACGTAGGATATGGCTACACCTTC	CSVRVRDVGYGYTF
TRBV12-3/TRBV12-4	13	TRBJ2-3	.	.	TGTGCCAGCAGTTTGGTGAGGCGGGATACGCAGTATTTT	CASSLVRRDTQYF
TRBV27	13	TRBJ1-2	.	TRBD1	TGTGCCACCGCGGACAGGGCCAACTATGGCTACACCTTC	CATADRANYGYTF
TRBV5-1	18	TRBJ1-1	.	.	TGCGCCAGCAGCCTAGGAACCACGGCGGGGGGCGCTTACACTGAAGCTTTCTTT	CASSLGTTAGGAYTEAFF
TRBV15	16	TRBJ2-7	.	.	TGTGCCACCAGCAGAGATCTCCGGACGGGCAACTACGAGCAGTACTTC	CATSRDLRTGNYEQYF
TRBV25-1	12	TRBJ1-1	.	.	TGTGCCAGCCGGGGGCGGGGCGGTGAAGCTTTCTTT	CASRGRGGEAFF
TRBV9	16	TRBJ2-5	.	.	TGTGCCAGCAGCGTAGGGCAGGGTCTAGGCCAAGAGACCCAGTACTTC	CASSVGQGLGQETQYF
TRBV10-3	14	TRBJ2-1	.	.	TGTGCCATCAGTCCGGGAGCCCCCTACAATGAGCAGTTCTTC	CAISPGAPYNEQFF
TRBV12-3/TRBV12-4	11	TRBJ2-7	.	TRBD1	TGTGCCAGCAGTTACAGGGGCGAGCAGTACTTC	CASSYRGEQYF
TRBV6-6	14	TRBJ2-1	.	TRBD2	TGTGCCAGCGGCCGGGGACTAGTGGGTAATGAGCAGTTCTTC	CASGRGLVGNEQFF
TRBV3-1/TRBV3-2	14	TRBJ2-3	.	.	TGTGCCAGCAGCCAAGATCGTGCGGTTGACCTGGCGTATTTT	CASSQDRAVDLAYF
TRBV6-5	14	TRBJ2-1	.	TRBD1	TGTGCCATCTTACCGACAGGGTATCGCAATGAGCAGTTCTTC	CAILPTGYRNEQFF
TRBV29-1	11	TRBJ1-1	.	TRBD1	TGCAGCGTCCATTTGGACAGGGGGGCTTTCTTT	CSVHLDRGAFF
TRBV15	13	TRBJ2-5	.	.	TGTGCCACCAGCAGAGTAGGCCAAGAGACCCAGTACTTC	CATSRVGQETQYF
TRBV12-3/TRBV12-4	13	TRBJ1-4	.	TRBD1	TGTGCCAGCAGTACAGGGGTAGGAGAAAAACTGTTTTTT	CASSTGVGEKLFF
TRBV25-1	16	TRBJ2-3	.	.	TGTGCCAGCAGTGATCGAGTGGAGGCATACACAGATACGCAGTATTTT	CASSDRVEAYTDTQYF
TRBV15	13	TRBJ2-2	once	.	TGTGCCACCAGCCCTGAATTGACCGGGGAGCTGTTTTTT	CATSPELTGELFF
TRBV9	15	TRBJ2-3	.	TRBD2	TGTGCCAGCAGTCCGGGGGGGATTAACACAGATACGCAGTATTTT	CASSPGGINTDTQYF
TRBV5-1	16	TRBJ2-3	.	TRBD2	TGCGCCAGCAGCTCCCAACTAGCGGGGGGTAGGGATACGCAGTATTTT	CASSSQLAGGRDTQYF